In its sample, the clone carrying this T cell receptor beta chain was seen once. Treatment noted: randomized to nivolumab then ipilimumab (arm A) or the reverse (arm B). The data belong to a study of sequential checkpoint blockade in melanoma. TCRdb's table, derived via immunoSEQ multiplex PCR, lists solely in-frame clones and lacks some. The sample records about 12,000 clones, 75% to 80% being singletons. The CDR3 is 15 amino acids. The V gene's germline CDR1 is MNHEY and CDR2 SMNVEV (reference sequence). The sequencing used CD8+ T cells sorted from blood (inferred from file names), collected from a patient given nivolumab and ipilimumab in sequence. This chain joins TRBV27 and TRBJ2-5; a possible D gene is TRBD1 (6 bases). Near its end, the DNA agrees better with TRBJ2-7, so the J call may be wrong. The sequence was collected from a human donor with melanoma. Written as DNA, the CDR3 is TGTGCCAGCAGGGTAACTCCCGGACAGACCTACGAGCAGTACTTC. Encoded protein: CASRVTPGQTYEQYF.